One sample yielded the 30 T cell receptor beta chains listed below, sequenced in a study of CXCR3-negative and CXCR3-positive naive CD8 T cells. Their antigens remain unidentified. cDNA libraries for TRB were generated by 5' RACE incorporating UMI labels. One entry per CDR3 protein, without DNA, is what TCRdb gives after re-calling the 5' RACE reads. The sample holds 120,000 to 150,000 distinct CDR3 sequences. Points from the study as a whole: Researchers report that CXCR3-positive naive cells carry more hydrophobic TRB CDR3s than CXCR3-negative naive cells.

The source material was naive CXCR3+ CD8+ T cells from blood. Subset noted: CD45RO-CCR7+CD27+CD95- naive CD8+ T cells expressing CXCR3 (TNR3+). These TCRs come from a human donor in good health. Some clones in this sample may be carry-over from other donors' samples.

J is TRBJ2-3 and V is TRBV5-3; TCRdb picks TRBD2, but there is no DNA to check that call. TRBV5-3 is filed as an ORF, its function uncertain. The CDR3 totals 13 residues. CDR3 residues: CARRAGAGDTQYF.

CDR3 region: CSARDWQGMDYGYTF. The V call is TRBV20-1, the J call TRBJ1-2. Germline V CDR1 and CDR2: DFQATT, SNEGSKA (reference sequence). The CDR3 covers 15 residues.

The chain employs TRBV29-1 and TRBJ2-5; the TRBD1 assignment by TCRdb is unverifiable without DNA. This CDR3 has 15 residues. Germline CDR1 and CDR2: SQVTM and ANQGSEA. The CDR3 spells CSVELLRGGKETQYF.

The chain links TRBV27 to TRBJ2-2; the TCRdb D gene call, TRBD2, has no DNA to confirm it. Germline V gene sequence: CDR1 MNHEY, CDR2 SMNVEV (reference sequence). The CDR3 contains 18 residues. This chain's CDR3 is CASSPQTGLALNTGELFF.

CDR3 residues: CSVVGGVRTDTQYF. The chain recombines TRBV29-1 with TRBJ2-3; TCRdb's D gene call, TRBD1, goes unchecked for lack of DNA. This CDR3 contains 14 residues. Germline-derived CDR1 and CDR2 are SQVTM and ANQGSEA.

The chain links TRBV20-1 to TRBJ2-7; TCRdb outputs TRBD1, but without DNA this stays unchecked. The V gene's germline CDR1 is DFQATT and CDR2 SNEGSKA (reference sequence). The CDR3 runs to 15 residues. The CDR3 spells CSARDYRGAPYEQYF.

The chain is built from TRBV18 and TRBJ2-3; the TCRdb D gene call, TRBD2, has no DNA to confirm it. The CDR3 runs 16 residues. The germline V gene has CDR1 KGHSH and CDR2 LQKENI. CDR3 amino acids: CASSPPSGQGLDTQYF. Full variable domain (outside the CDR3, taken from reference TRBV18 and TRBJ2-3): NAGVMQNPRHLVRRRGQEARLRCSPMKGHSHVYWYRQLPEEGLKFMVYLQKENIIDESGMPKERFSAEFPKEGPSILRIQQVVRGDSAAYFCASSPPSGQGLDTQYFGPGTRLTVL.

CDR3 sequence reads: CASSYYGTSGDEQFF. The rearrangement links TRBV6-2 or TRBV6-3 to TRBJ2-1; TCRdb reports TRBD2, a call that lacks DNA to check it against. CDR3 length: 15 residues. The germline CDR1 and CDR2 sequences are MNHEY and SVGEGT.

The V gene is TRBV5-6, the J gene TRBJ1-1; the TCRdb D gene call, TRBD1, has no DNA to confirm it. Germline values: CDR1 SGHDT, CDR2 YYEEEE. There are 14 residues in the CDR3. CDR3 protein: CASSLATGTTEAFF.

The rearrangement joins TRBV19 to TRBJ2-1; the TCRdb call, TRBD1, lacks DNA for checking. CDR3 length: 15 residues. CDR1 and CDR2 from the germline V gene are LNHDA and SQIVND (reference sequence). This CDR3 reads CASSIARGQITEQFF.

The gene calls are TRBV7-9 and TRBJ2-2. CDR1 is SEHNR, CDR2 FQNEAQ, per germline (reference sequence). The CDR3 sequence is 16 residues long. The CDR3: CASSFPRSTGTGELFF.

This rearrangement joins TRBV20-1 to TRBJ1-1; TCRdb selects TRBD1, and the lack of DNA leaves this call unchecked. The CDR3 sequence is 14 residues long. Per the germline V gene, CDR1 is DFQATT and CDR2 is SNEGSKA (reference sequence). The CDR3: CSAGRQGSDTEAFF.

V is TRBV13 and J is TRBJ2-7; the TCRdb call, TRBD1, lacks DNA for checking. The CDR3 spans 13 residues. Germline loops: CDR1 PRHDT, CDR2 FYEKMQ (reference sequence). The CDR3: CASSYGQDYEQYF.

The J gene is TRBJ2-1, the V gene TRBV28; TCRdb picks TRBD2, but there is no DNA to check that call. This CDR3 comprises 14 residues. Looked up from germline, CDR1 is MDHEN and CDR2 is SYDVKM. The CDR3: CASRYTRNSDEQFF.

CDR3 sequence reads: CSVVGGDTGELFF. The V gene is TRBV29-1, the J gene TRBJ2-2. Germline assignment: CDR1 SQVTM and CDR2 ANQGSEA. The CDR3 is 13 amino acids.

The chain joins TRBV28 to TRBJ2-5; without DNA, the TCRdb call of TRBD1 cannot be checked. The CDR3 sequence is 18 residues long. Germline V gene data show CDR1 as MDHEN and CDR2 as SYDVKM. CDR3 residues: CASIPPVGPGTGQETQYF. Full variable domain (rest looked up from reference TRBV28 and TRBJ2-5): DVKVTQSSRYLVKRTGEKVFLECVQDMDHENMFWYRQDPGLGLRLIYFSYDVKMKEKGDIPEGYSVSREKKERFSLILESASTNQTSMYLCASIPPVGPGTGQETQYFGPGTRLLVL.

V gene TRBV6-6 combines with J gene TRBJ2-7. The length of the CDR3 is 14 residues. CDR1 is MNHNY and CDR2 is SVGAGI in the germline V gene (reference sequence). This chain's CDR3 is CASSTTGDSYEQYF.

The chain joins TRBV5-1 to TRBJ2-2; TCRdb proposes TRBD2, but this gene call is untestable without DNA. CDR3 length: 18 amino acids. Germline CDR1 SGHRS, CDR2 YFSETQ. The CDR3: CASSFGLAGEGNTGELFF.

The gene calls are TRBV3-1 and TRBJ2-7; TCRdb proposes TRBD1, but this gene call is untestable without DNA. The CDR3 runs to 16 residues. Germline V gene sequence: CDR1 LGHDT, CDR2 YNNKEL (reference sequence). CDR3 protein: CASSQETGTGIYEQYF.

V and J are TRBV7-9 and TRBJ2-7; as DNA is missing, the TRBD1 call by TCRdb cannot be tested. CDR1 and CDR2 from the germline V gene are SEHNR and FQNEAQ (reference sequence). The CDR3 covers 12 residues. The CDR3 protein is CASSGGGSEQYF. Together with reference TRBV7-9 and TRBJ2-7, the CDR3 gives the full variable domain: DTGVSQNPRHKITKRGQNVTFRCDPISEHNRLYWYRQTLGQGPEFLTYFQNEAQLEKSRLLSDRFSAERPKGSFSTLEIQRTEQGDSAMYLCASSGGGSEQYFGPGTRLTVT.

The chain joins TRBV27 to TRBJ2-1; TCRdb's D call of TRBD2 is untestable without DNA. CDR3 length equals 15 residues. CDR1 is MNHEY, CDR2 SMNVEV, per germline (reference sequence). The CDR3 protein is CASSWTSAEGDEQFF.

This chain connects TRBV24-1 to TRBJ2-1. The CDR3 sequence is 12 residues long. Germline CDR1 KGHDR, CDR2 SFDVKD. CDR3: CATSEGNNEQFF.

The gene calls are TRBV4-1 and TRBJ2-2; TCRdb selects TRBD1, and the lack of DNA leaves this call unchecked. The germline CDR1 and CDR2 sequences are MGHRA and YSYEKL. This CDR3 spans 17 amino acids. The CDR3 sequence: CASSQDYPGMDTGELFF.

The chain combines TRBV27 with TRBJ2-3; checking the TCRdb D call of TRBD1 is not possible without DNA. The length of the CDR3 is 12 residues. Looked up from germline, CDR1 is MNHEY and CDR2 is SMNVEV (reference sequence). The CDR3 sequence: CASSSGADTQYF.

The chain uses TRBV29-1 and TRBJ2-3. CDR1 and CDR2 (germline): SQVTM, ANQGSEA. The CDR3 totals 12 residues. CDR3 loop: CSVEGLADTQYF.

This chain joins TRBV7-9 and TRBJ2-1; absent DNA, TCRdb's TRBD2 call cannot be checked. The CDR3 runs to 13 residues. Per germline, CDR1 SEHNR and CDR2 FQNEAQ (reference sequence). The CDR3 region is CASSLEAYNEQFF.

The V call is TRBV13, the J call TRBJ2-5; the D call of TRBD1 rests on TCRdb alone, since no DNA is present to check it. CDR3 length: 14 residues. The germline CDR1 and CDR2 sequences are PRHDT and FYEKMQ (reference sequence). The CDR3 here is CASRARVEQETQYF.

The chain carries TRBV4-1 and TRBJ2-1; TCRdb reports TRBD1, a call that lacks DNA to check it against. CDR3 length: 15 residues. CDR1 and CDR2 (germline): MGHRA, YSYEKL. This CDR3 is CASSQGDSPYNEQFF.

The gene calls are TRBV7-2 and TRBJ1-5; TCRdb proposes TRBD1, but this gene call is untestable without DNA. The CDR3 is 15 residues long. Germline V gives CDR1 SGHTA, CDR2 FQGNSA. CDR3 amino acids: CASSSTGLSNQPQHF.

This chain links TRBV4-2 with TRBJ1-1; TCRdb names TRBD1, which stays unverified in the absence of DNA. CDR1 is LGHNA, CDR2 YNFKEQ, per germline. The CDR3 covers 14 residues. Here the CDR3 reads CASSQDDPSTEAFF.